This is a list of T cell receptor beta chains from one sample in a study of blood T cell repertoires in COVID-19. The assay was immunoSEQ multiplex PCR, and TCRdb's table has in-frame clones only and misses some. The repertoire holds fewer than 300,000 clones, with more than 80% as singletons. Input material: PBMCs or T cells enriched from blood (not recorded which). The receptors shown here come from a woman aged 25 to 39 who had recovered from COVID-19. Both conserved end residues are part of each CDR3. D genes are given only for firm matches. The listing skips clone size in some rows; elsewhere it reads once, few, many or a size class.

J gene | D gene | clone size | V gene | CDR3 protein | CDR3 DNA
TRBJ2-1 | TRBD2 | NA | TRBV30 | CAWSVSRLAGGNEQFF | TGTGCCTGGAGTGTCTCACGACTAGCGGGAGGCAATGAGCAGTTCTTC
TRBJ1-2 | NA | NA | TRBV2 | CASSVENYGYTF | TGTGCCAGCAGTGTGGAGAACTATGGCTACACCTTC
TRBJ2-1 | TRBD2 | NA | TRBV7-3 | CASSSNSGRSFNEQFF | TGTGCCAGCAGCTCTAATAGCGGGAGGAGTTTTAATGAGCAGTTCTTC
TRBJ1-1 | NA | NA | TRBV5-4 | CASSSDKHTEAFF | TGTGCCAGCAGCTCCGACAAGCACACTGAAGCTTTCTTT
TRBJ1-5 | NA | NA | TRBV9 | CASGRGVDDNQPQHF | TGTGCCAGCGGAAGAGGCGTTGACGACAATCAGCCCCAGCATTTT
TRBJ2-3 | TRBD1 | NA | TRBV6-2/TRBV6-3 | CASSYLKTGVPDTQYF | TGTGCCAGCAGTTACTTGAAGACAGGGGTGCCAGATACGCAGTATTTT
TRBJ2-3 | TRBD2 | NA | TRBV9 | CASSVSGLTDTQYF | TGTGCCAGCAGCGTTAGCGGGTTGACAGATACGCAGTATTTT
TRBJ1-2 | TRBD1 | NA | TRBV7-3 | CASSLGQGLGYTF | TGTGCCAGCAGCTTGGGACAGGGGTTGGGCTACACCTTC
TRBJ2-3 | NA | NA | TRBV27 | CASSPSFDGSTDTQYF | TGTGCCAGCAGTCCATCATTCGACGGGAGCACAGATACGCAGTATTTT
TRBJ2-5 | NA | NA | TRBV3-1/TRBV3-2 | CASSQDRETQYF | TGTGCCAGCAGCCAAGATCGGGAGACCCAGTACTTC
TRBJ2-5 | NA | NA | TRBV7-2 | CASSLGRPVRRETQYF | TGTGCCAGCAGCTTAGGGAGACCCGTCCGGCGGGAGACCCAGTACTTC
TRBJ1-5 | NA | NA | TRBV6-2/TRBV6-3 | CASSRDKYSNQPQHF | TGTGCCAGCAGTCGTGACAAATATAGCAATCAGCCCCAGCATTTT
TRBJ1-2 | NA | NA | TRBV12-3/TRBV12-4 | CASSFWGSGYTF | TGTGCCAGCAGTTTTTGGGGCAGCGGCTACACCTTC
TRBJ2-3 | NA | NA | TRBV19 | CASSQTRGDTQYF | TGTGCCAGCTCCCAGACCCGGGGGGATACGCAGTATTTT
TRBJ2-5 | NA | NA | TRBV18 | CASSDLDLQETQYF | TGTGCCAGCTCAGATTTGGACTTACAAGAGACCCAGTACTTC
TRBJ2-6 | NA | NA | TRBV13 | CASSSFGALGANVLTF | TGTGCCAGCAGCTCCTTTGGGGCTCTTGGGGCCAACGTCCTGACTTTC
TRBJ1-1 | NA | NA | TRBV11-3 | CASSKQENTEAFF | TGTGCCAGCAGCAAACAAGAAAACACTGAAGCTTTCTTT
TRBJ1-2 | NA | NA | TRBV6-5 | CASRPGHGSDGYTF | TGTGCCAGCAGGCCGGGACACGGGTCGGATGGCTACACCTTC
TRBJ1-5 | TRBD1 | NA | TRBV19 | CASSSKQGRSNQPQHF | TGTGCCAGTAGCTCAAAACAGGGGAGAAGCAATCAGCCCCAGCATTTT
TRBJ2-4 | NA | NA | TRBV30 | CAWSGEAVKNIQYF | TGTGCCTGGAGCGGCGAGGCGGTCAAAAACATTCAGTACTTC
TRBJ2-5 | NA | NA | TRBV21-1 | CASSPPRQGVAGVGETQYF | TGTGCCAGCAGCCCGCCTAGACAGGGGGTAGCGGGAGTTGGGGAGACCCAGTACTTC
TRBJ2-1 | TRBD2 | NA | TRBV7-6 | CASSLSGTSGLTEQFF | TGTGCCAGCAGTTTATCCGGGACTAGCGGTTTAACAGAGCAGTTCTTC
TRBJ2-7 | TRBD2 | NA | TRBV9 | CASSPHLAGYYEQYF | TGTGCCAGCAGCCCTCACCTAGCGGGTTACTACGAGCAGTACTTC
TRBJ1-5 | TRBD1 | NA | TRBV28 | CASSTGVAQPQHF | TGTGCCAGCAGTACAGGGGTGGCTCAGCCCCAGCATTTT
TRBJ1-5 | NA | NA | TRBV5-1 | CASSLGSGYGNQPQHF | TGCGCCAGCAGCTTGGGTTCAGGGTATGGCAATCAGCCCCAGCATTTT
TRBJ2-5 | NA | NA | TRBV11-1 | CASSLDAGQETQYF | TGTGCCAGCAGCTTAGATGCGGGCCAAGAGACCCAGTACTTC
TRBJ2-7 | NA | once | TRBV11-2 | CASSLTRGAPYEQYF | TGTGCCAGCAGCTTAACTCGGGGGGCACCCTACGAGCAGTACTTC
TRBJ2-3 | NA | NA | TRBV7-2 | CASSLDQNTDTQYF | TGTGCCAGCAGCTTAGATCAGAACACAGATACGCAGTATTTT
TRBJ2-2 | NA | NA | TRBV28 | CASSLTGSGELFF | TGTGCCAGCAGCCTAACAGGGAGCGGGGAGCTGTTTTTT
TRBJ2-1 | NA | once | TRBV24-1 | CATSDFHYNEQFF | TGTGCCACCAGTGATTTCCATTACAATGAGCAGTTCTTC
TRBJ1-5 | NA | NA | TRBV2 | CASSERGTYSNQPQHF | TGTGCCAGCAGTGAACGGGGAACCTATAGCAATCAGCCCCAGCATTTT
TRBJ2-1 | NA | NA | TRBV4-1 | CASSQNRGWRLYNEQFF | TGCGCCAGCAGCCAGAATCGGGGATGGCGGCTCTACAATGAGCAGTTCTTC
TRBJ1-5 | NA | NA | TRBV18 | CASSPQRGNQPQHF | TGTGCCAGCTCACCCCAAAGGGGGAATCAGCCCCAGCATTTT
TRBJ1-1 | NA | NA | TRBV21-1 | CASSKWWAGPTEAFF | TGTGCCAGCAGCAAATGGTGGGCAGGTCCCACTGAAGCTTTCTTT
TRBJ2-2 | TRBD2 | once | TRBV7-9 | CASSLGIAGVPGELFF | TGTGCCAGCAGCTTGGGCATAGCGGGAGTACCCGGGGAGCTGTTTTTT
TRBJ1-6 | TRBD1 | NA | TRBV9 | CASSGGQGHNSPLHF | TGTGCCAGCAGCGGGGGACAGGGCCATAATTCACCCCTCCACTTT
TRBJ1-1 | TRBD1 | NA | TRBV28 | CASKGAPEAFF | TGTGCCAGCAAGGGGGCCCCTGAAGCTTTCTTT
TRBJ2-1 | TRBD2 | NA | TRBV19 | CASSKTSAGSYNEQFF | TGTGCCAGTAGTAAGACTAGCGCGGGCTCCTACAATGAGCAGTTCTTC
TRBJ2-7 | NA | NA | TRBV24-1 | CATSERGGYEQYF | TGTGCCACCAGTGAGAGAGGGGGATACGAGCAGTACTTC
TRBJ2-1 | TRBD2 | NA | TRBV9 | CASSVRSSGSYNEQFF | TGTGCCAGCAGCGTGAGGTCTAGCGGCTCCTACAATGAGCAGTTCTTC
TRBJ2-1 | TRBD1 | NA | TRBV5-1 | CASRTTGLNEQFF | TGCGCCAGCAGAACGACAGGGCTCAATGAGCAGTTCTTC
TRBJ2-7 | NA | NA | TRBV5-1 | CASSLDAVAASEQYF | TGCGCCAGCAGCTTGGATGCTGTCGCGGCCTCGGAGCAGTACTTC
TRBJ2-5 | NA | NA | TRBV12-3/TRBV12-4 | CASSSEETQYF | TGTGCCAGCAGTTCGGAGGAGACCCAGTACTTC
TRBJ2-3 | NA | NA | TRBV7-2 | CASSLVLLPTDTQYF | TGTGCCAGCAGCTTAGTTCTGCTACCCACAGATACGCAGTATTTT
TRBJ1-1 | NA | NA | TRBV28 | CASSPRGWKTGGIPEAFF | TGTGCCAGCAGCCCTCGGGGATGGAAAACTGGAGGAATCCCTGAAGCTTTCTTT
TRBJ2-2 | NA | NA | TRBV5-4 | CASSLDSKGELFF | TGTGCCAGCAGCCTGGACAGCAAGGGGGAGCTGTTTTTT
TRBJ2-3 | TRBD1 | NA | TRBV6-2/TRBV6-3 | CASSYFKDGTENTDTQYF | TGTGCCAGCAGTTACTTTAAGGACGGGACAGAAAACACAGATACGCAGTATTTT
TRBJ2-6 | TRBD1 | once | TRBV28 | CASTLGGTGANVLTF | TGTGCCAGCACCCTAGGGGGCACTGGGGCCAACGTCCTGACTTTC
TRBJ2-7 | TRBD1 | NA | TRBV19 | CASTPGTGTYEQYF | TGTGCCAGTACGCCCGGGACAGGGACCTACGAGCAGTACTTC
TRBJ1-5 | NA | NA | TRBV7-8 | CASSLRDTNQPQHF | TGTGCCAGCAGCCTCCGAGACACCAATCAGCCCCAGCATTTT
TRBJ2-3 | TRBD2 | NA | TRBV5-6 | CASSLKLGGSGTDTQYF | TGTGCCAGCAGCTTGAAATTGGGGGGGAGTGGGACAGATACGCAGTATTTT
TRBJ2-7 | TRBD1 | NA | TRBV2 | CASSGTGGVDRYF | TGTGCCAGCAGCGGGACAGGGGGCGTAGACAGGTACTTC
TRBJ1-3 | NA | NA | TRBV6-5 | CASSTGSFGNTIYF | TGTGCCAGCAGTACAGGGTCTTTTGGAAACACCATATATTTT
TRBJ2-1 | NA | NA | TRBV7-2 | CASSLVPGPSSYNEQFF | TGTGCCAGCAGCTTAGTTCCAGGGCCTTCTTCCTACAATGAGCAGTTCTTC